The 16 T cell receptor beta chains presented below share a single source sample, sequenced in a study of long-term antiretroviral therapy in people with HIV (dated by TCRdb to between 2021 and 2022). Sequencing of the TRB variable region was done with the immunoSEQ hsTCRB v3.0 assay at survey level resolution. TCRdb took over this immuneACCESS table, retaining in-frame rearrangements with V and J assigned. Such tables are incomplete; in checked studies, under half of the missing clones stem from an unresolved V gene, and the remainder is unexplained. Here the sample has over 15,000 clones; about 79% occur a single time. The ten most abundant clones make up approximately 14% of the sample. The sequencing used unsorted PBMCs, collected 1.5 years before starting antiretroviral therapy. The receptors shown here come from a woman between 45 and 65 years old with HIV.

The chain employs TRBV4-2 and TRBJ2-1, with unresolved D. The CDR3 is made up of 15 amino acids. Looked up from germline, CDR1 is LGHNA and CDR2 is YNFKEQ. V shed 0 bases and J shed 0 bases, with 6 bases lying between them. CDR3: CASSQEEVSYNEQFF. DNA for the CDR3: TGTGCCAGCAGCCAAGAAGAGGTCTCCTACAATGAGCAGTTCTTC.

The chain links TRBV5-1 to TRBJ2-2, with TRBD2 as a possible D gene (5 bases). From germline, CDR1 is SGHRS and CDR2 YFSETQ. V was pared by 4 bases and J by 0 bases, with 19 bases between. The CDR3 is made up of 18 amino acids. CDR3 loop: CASSPARERAANTGELFF. The CDR3 DNA sequence: TGCGCCAGCAGCCCCGCAAGGGAGAGGGCCGCGAACACCGGGGAGCTGTTTTTT.

This sequence joins TRBV10-3 and TRBJ2-1; D is perhaps TRBD2 (5 bases). The CDR3 runs 14 residues. V lost 5 bases and J lost 3, with 11 bases in between. The germline V gene has CDR1 ENHRY and CDR2 SYGVKD. CDR3 loop: CAISSGDYYNEQFF. The CDR3, as DNA: TGTGCCATCAGTAGCGGCGATTACTACAATGAGCAGTTCTTC.

This chain connects TRBV20-1 to TRBJ2-2; D is unclear. The CDR3 runs to 11 residues. Trimming pared 4 bases from V and 8 bases from J, leaving 8 bases between. The V gene's germline CDR1 is DFQATT and CDR2 SNEGSKA (reference sequence). CDR3 sequence reads: CSAKPAGELFF. CDR3 bases: TGCAGTGCTAAGCCGGCAGGGGAGCTGTTTTTT.

This chain uses TRBV14 with TRBJ1-2, with TRBD1 matching over 8 bases. J lost 3 bases, V lost 4 bases, and 10 bases had no gene match. The CDR3 length is 16 residues. Germline V gene lookup returns CDR1 SGHDN and CDR2 FVKESK. The CDR3 DNA sequence: TGTGCCAGCAGCCCTCAGGGGGCGATTTACTACTATGGCTACACCTTC. Protein: CASSPQGAIYYYGYTF.

In this sample, this clone turned up a few times. The rearrangement uses TRBV7-9 and TRBJ2-7, with 9 bases fitting TRBD1. This CDR3 region has 14 residues. With V trimmed by 5 bases and J by 4 bases, 6 bases remained unmatched. Germline V lookup: CDR1 SEHNR, CDR2 FQNEAQ (reference sequence). The DNA of the CDR3 is TGTGCCAGCAGCCCAGGGACAGGGTTTTACGAGCAGTACGTC. Translating gives CASSPGTGFYEQYV.

The chain is built from TRBV6-6 and TRBJ2-1, with 8 positions matching TRBD2. The CDR3 totals 16 residues. The trim removed 2 bases at V and 7 bases at J, leaving 10 bases unmatched. Germline CDR1 MNHNY, CDR2 SVGAGI (reference sequence). Written as DNA, the CDR3 is TGTGCCAGCAGTTACCCCGTTAGTAGCGGGGTTAATGAGCAGTTCTTC. It translates to CASSYPVSSGVNEQFF.

This clone turned up a few times. The V call is TRBV5-1, the J call TRBJ1-1; D uncertain. V was pared by 0 bases and J by 0 bases, with 3 bases between. The germline gives CDR1 SGHRS, CDR2 YFSETQ. This CDR3 has 13 amino acids. CDR3: CASSLGMNTEAFF. The CDR3 region has the DNA TGCGCCAGCAGCTTGGGTATGAACACTGAAGCTTTCTTT.

This chain links TRBV5-1 with TRBJ2-3; 11 nucleotides agree with TRBD2. Trimming took 3 bases from V and 2 from J; bases not matched to a gene: 8. Germline assignment: CDR1 SGHRS and CDR2 YFSETQ. This CDR3 comprises 17 residues. The CDR3 sequence is CASSSSGTSGPTDTQYF. For the CDR3, the DNA is TGCGCCAGCAGCTCCTCCGGGACTAGCGGTCCCACAGATACGCAGTATTTT.

The V and J genes are TRBV11-3 and TRBJ1-2; D gene unclear. Between the trimmed V and J ends, which lost 1 base and 1 base, there was a span of 13 bases. This CDR3 is built from 16 residues. Germline V gene sequence: CDR1 SGHNT, CDR2 YENEEA. CDR3: CASSLVGLLNNYGYTF. The CDR3 DNA reads as TGTGCCAGCAGCTTAGTAGGTCTTCTGAATAACTATGGCTACACCTTC. Variable domain in full (rest from reference TRBV11-3 and TRBJ1-2): EAGVVQSPRYKIIEKKQPVAFWCNPISGHNTLYWYLQNLGQGPELLIRYENEEAVDDSQLPKDRFSAERLKGVDSTLKIQPAELGDSAVYLCASSLVGLLNNYGYTFGSGTRLTVV.

This clone was seen a single time. The V gene is TRBV30, the J gene TRBJ2-1; no reliable D call. In germline, CDR1 is GTSNPN, CDR2 SVGIG (reference sequence). The CDR3 contains 14 residues. V dropped 0 bases and J dropped 7 bases, with 13 bases sitting between them. The CDR3 region has the DNA TGTGCCTGGAGTGTTGGTACAAAGCGAAATGAGCAGTTCTTC. Protein sequence: CAWSVGTKRNEQFF.

This clone was picked up one time. V is TRBV7-9 and J is TRBJ2-7, with 9 positions matching TRBD1. This CDR3 is 18 amino acids long. From germline, CDR1 is SEHNR and CDR2 FQNEAQ (reference sequence). The junction had 14 bases not matched to a gene; V was cut back by 5 bases and J by 0 bases. CDR3 sequence (DNA): TGTGCCAGCAGCCCGGGACAGGGTCCGTCGCGGGGCTCCTACGAGCAGTACTTC. This translates into CASSPGQGPSRGSYEQYF.

The chain employs TRBV7-9 and TRBJ2-7; no clear D gene. The V gene's germline CDR1 is SEHNR and CDR2 FQNEAQ (reference sequence). This CDR3 has 14 residues. V was shortened by 5 bases and J by 3 bases, with 14 bases between the two germline ends. The CDR3 region is CASSPRTLFYEQYF. CDR3 nucleotide sequence: TGTGCCAGCAGCCCCCGGACCCTCTTCTACGAGCAGTACTTC.

The J gene is TRBJ1-1, the V gene TRBV11-2; D perhaps matches TRBD1 (5 bases). Trimming pared 5 bases from V and 5 bases from J, leaving 18 bases between. The CDR3 contains 15 residues. CDR1 is SGHAT and CDR2 is FQNNGV in the germline V gene. The DNA of the CDR3 is TGTGCCAGCAGCCAACTTCAGGGTGTAGGGACTGAAGCTTTCTTT. This sequence encodes CASSQLQGVGTEAFF.

The chain employs TRBV2 and TRBJ2-5; D not resolved. The CDR3 extends over 13 amino acids. The V gene lost 4 bases and the J gene lost 3 bases, with 9 bases spanning the gap. The germline V gene encodes CDR1 SNHLY and CDR2 FYNNEI. The CDR3 protein is CASSAVAKETQYF. Here the CDR3 DNA reads TGTGCCAGCAGTGCGGTAGCAAAAGAGACCCAGTACTTC.

This chain uses TRBV30 with TRBJ1-6; D remains ambiguous. V was clipped by 8 bases and J by 3 bases, with 11 bases between them. From germline, CDR1 is GTSNPN and CDR2 SVGIG (reference sequence). CDR3 length: 13 residues. The CDR3: CAGTENYNSPLHF. The CDR3 DNA follows: TGTGCCGGAACAGAGAACTATAATTCACCCCTCCACTTT.